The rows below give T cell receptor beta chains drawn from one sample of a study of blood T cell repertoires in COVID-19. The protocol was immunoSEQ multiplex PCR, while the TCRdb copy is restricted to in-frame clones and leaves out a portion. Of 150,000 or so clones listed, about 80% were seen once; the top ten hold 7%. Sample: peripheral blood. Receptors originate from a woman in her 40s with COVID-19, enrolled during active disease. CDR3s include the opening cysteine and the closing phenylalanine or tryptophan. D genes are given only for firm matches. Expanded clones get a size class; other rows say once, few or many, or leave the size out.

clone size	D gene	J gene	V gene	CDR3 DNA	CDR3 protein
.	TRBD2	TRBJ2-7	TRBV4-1	TGCGCCAGCAGCCAAGATCCAGCAGGACTAGCGCTTTACGAGCAGTACTTC	CASSQDPAGLALYEQYF
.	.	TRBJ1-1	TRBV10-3	TGTGCCAACCCAGGATTTGAAGCTTTCTTT	CANPGFEAFF
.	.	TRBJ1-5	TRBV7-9	TGTGCCAGCAGCTTAGGCCCGACAGTGCATTTT	CASSLGPTVHF
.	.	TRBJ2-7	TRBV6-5	TGTGCCAGCAGTTACAGAGCGGTCCTCTACGAGCAGTACTTC	CASSYRAVLYEQYF
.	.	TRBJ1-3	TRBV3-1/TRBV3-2	TGTGCCAGCAGCCGGGTCGCGGCTGGAAACACCATATATTTT	CASSRVAAGNTIYF
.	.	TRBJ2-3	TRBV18	TGTGCCAGCTCACCATCAGGGAGCACAGATACGCAGTATTTT	CASSPSGSTDTQYF
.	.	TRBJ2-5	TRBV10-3	TGTGCCATCAGTAGGGACGGGAGTGCGAAGACCCAGTACTTC	CAISRDGSAKTQYF
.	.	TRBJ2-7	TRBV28	TGTGCCAGCAGTTTTGCGGGGCCCGCCTACGAGCAGTACTTC	CASSFAGPAYEQYF
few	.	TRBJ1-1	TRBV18	TGTGCCAGCCGAGAGGACACTGAAGCTTTCTTT	CASREDTEAFF
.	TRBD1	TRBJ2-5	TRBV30	TGTGCCTGGGCGCTTCGACAGGGCCAAGAGACCCAGTACTTC	CAWALRQGQETQYF
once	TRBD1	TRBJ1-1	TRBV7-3	TGTGCCAGCAGGGGACAGATGAACACTGAAGCTTTCTTT	CASRGQMNTEAFF
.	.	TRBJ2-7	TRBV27	TGTGCCAGCAGTCCCTCTGCAGGGCAACGTTCCTACGAGCAGTACTTC	CASSPSAGQRSYEQYF
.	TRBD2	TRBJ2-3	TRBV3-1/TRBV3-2	TGTGCCAGCAGCCTAGCGGGGGGGGCGAGGGGCACAGATACGCAGTATTTT	CASSLAGGARGTDTQYF
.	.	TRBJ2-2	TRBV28	TGTGCCAGCAGTCCACACCCACGTCCCGGGGAGCTGTTTTTT	CASSPHPRPGELFF
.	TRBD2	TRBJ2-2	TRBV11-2	TGTGCCAGCAGCCGAGACGGGGGGACCGGGGAGCTGTTTTTT	CASSRDGGTGELFF
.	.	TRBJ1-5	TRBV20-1	TGCAGTGCCAGTAAGGACAATAGCAATCAGCCCCAGCATTTT	CSASKDNSNQPQHF
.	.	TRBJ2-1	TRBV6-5	TGTGCCAGCAGCTCCTTAAATCTACAGCACAATGAGCAGTTCTTC	CASSSLNLQHNEQFF
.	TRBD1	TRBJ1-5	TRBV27	TGTGCCAGCAGCTTCACAGGGGGCTATCAGCCCCAGCATTTT	CASSFTGGYQPQHF
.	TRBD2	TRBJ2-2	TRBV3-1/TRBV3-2	TGTGCCAGCAGCCCCTCGCCGGGACTAGCGGGGCCGAAGGAGAACACCGGGGAGCTGTTTTTT	CASSPSPGLAGPKENTGELFF
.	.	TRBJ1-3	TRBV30	TGTGCCTGGAGTGCCGGTCTCCACTCTGGAAACACCATATATTTT	CAWSAGLHSGNTIYF
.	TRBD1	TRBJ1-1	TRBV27	TGTGCCAGCAGTTTATCGGGGACAGGGGGCATCGGAGCTTTCTTT	CASSLSGTGGIGAFF
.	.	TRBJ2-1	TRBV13	TGTGCCAGCAGCTTAGGAGCGTTTAACAATGAGCAGTTCTTC	CASSLGAFNNEQFF
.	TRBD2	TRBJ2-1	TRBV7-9	TGTGCCAGCAATAGACTAGCGGGAGGCGGCGATGAGCAGTTCTTC	CASNRLAGGGDEQFF
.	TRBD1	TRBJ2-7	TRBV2	TGTGCCAGCTTACCGGGGGGTAGGGACAGGGCCTACGAGCAGTACTTC	CASLPGGRDRAYEQYF
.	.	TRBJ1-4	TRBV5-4	TGTGCCAGCAGCTTGGAAGGGCCGGGGGAAAAACTGTTTTTT	CASSLEGPGEKLFF
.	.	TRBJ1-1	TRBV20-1	TGCAGTGCTAGGGGGGGTGAAGCTTTCTTT	CSARGGEAFF
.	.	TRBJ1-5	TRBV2	TGTGCCAGCAGTGAGTGGCATAGCAATCAGCCCCAGCATTTT	CASSEWHSNQPQHF
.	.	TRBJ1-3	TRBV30	TGTGCCGGCGGGGGTGGAAACACCATATATTTT	CAGGGGNTIYF
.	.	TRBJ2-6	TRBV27	TGTGCCAGCAGTTTTAATCCAGGGGCCGGGGCCAACGTCCTGACTTTC	CASSFNPGAGANVLTF
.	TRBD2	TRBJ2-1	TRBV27	TGTGCCAGCAGTTTACTCATGGGGAGCGGGGGGGGGACCTACAATGAGCAGTTCTTC	CASSLLMGSGGGTYNEQFF
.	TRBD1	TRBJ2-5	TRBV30	TGTGCCTGGAGGTCCCCCGGGACAGGGGGGGCCCAGTACTTC	CAWRSPGTGGAQYF
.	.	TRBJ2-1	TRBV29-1	TGCAGCGTTGACCGGTACAATGAGCAGTTCTTC	CSVDRYNEQFF
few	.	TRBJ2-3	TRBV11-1	TGTGCCAGCAGCCATCCCGGGGTTGATACGCAGTATTTT	CASSHPGVDTQYF
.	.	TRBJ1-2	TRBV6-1	TGTGCCAGCAGTGAAGTCATGATCCAAAGGGGGGGTGGCTACACCTTC	CASSEVMIQRGGGYTF
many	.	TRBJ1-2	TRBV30	TGTGCCTGGAGTACAGACAAGGGGTATGGCTACACCTTC	CAWSTDKGYGYTF
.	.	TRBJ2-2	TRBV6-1	TGTGCCAGCAGTGAAGTTGCCAGGGGCACCGGGGAGCTGTTTTTT	CASSEVARGTGELFF
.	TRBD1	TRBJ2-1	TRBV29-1	TGCAGCGTAGAAGGCAGGGGGCAGGACAATGAGCAGTTCTTC	CSVEGRGQDNEQFF
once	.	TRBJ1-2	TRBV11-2	TGTGCCAGCAGCCCCCAAGGAGATCGGGTTTTCTATGGCTACACCTTC	CASSPQGDRVFYGYTF
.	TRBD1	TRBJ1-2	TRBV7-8	TGTGCCGGAGCCAAACAGGGGGCGGTCTATGGCTACACCTTC	CAGAKQGAVYGYTF
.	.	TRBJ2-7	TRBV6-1	TGTGCCAGCAGGGAAGACTACATGGGCGAGCAGTACTTC	CASREDYMGEQYF
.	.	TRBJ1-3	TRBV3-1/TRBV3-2	TGTGCCAGTTTTTCGGGGTTGGATGCTGGAAACACCATATATTTT	CASFSGLDAGNTIYF
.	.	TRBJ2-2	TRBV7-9	TGTGCCAGCAGCCCCCCGGCAGGGGTCACCGGGGAGCTGTTTTTT	CASSPPAGVTGELFF
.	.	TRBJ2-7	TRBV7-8	TGTGCCAGCAGCTTAGCCAGCGGAGGGACCTACGAGCAGTACTTC	CASSLASGGTYEQYF
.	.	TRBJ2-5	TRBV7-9	TGTGCCAGCAGCCAAGGTTGGGAGGAGGAGACCCAGTACTTC	CASSQGWEEETQYF
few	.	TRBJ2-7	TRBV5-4	TGTGCCAGCAGCTCTGGTCTAGCGCGGAGCTCCTACGAGCAGTACTTC	CASSSGLARSSYEQYF